The 14 T cell receptor beta chains reported below all come from one sample, sequenced in a study of blood T cells in healthy people across ages. With a J-beta primer mix and a sample-barcoded 5' primer, a second PCR ran about 6 to 11 cycles. One entry per CDR3 protein results from TCRdb running MiXCR on the 5' RACE reads. The sample holds roughly 1,700,000 distinct CDR3 sequences, under 30% seen once. Sequencing input: blood. The receptors come from a woman younger than 45 in good health.

The CDR3 DNA reads TGCAGTGCCACACTTACTGGATCGAGCTCCTACAATGAGCAGTTCTTC. Encoded protein: CSATLTGSSSYNEQFF. V usage is TRBV20-1 and J usage is TRBJ2-1; D remains unclear. This CDR3 is built from 16 residues. Trimming left V 6 bases short and J 0 bases short, with 18 bases between. Germline CDR1 and CDR2: DFQATT and SNEGSKA (reference sequence).

This chain uses TRBV5-6 with TRBJ2-7, with TRBD2 identical over 7 bases. The germline V gene has CDR1 SGHDT and CDR2 YYEEEE. With V trimmed by 4 bases and J by 8 bases, 12 bases remained unmatched. CDR3 length: 14 amino acids. The CDR3 protein is CASSPRDYGYKQYF. The CDR3 nucleotides are TGTGCCAGCAGCCCTAGGGACTACGGATACAAGCAGTACTTC. The entire variable domain, with the rest obtained from reference TRBV5-6 and TRBJ2-7, is as follows: DAGVTQSPTHLIKTRGQQVTLRCSPKSGHDTVSWYQQALGQGPQFIFQYYEEEERQRGNFPDRFSGHQFPNYSSELNVNALLLGDSALYLCASSPRDYGYKQYFGPGTRLTVT.

Details on this clonotype: One junction end disagrees with the germline gene, perhaps due to a read error. The V and J genes are TRBV5-1 and TRBJ2-2; D possibly corresponds to TRBD1 (6 bases). The V gene's germline CDR1 is SGHRS and CDR2 YFSETQ. There are 15 residues in the CDR3. CDR3: CASSLGQVNTRELFF. The DNA for the CDR3 is TGCGCCAGCAGCTTGGGACAGGTGAACACCAGGGAGCTGTTTTTT.

The rearrangement uses TRBV12-5 and TRBJ2-1; tentatively, D is TRBD1 (6 bases). The CDR3 extends over 15 amino acids. With 2 bases removed from V and 3 bases from J, the gap between germline ends came to 11 bases. The V gene's germline CDR1 is LGHNT and CDR2 FRNRAP. For the CDR3, the DNA is TGTGCTAGTGGTTTGACAGGGATTGACTACAATGAGCAGTTCTTC. It encodes CASGLTGIDYNEQFF.

This clonotype has just a few counts. This chain links TRBV9 with TRBJ2-1; 8 nucleotides align to TRBD2. Germline CDR1 SGDLS, CDR2 YYNGEE. The CDR3 sequence is 15 residues long. The junction had 11 bases not matched to a gene; V was cut back by 3 bases and J by 9 bases. CDR3 region: CASSGSGIGGGEQFF. The CDR3 DNA follows: TGTGCCAGCAGCGGTAGCGGGATAGGGGGTGGTGAGCAGTTCTTC.

V is TRBV4-3 and J is TRBJ2-1; 10 nucleotides align to TRBD2. This CDR3 has 19 amino acids. The germline V gene encodes CDR1 LGHNA and CDR2 YSLEER. V was clipped by 1 base and J by 4 bases; unmatched bases: 13. The CDR3 region is CASSQGQSPTSGPYNEQFF. CDR3 nucleotide sequence: TGCGCCAGCAGCCAAGGCCAAAGCCCGACTAGCGGGCCGTACAATGAGCAGTTCTTC.

The V call is TRBV28, the J call TRBJ2-5; D might be TRBD1 or TRBD2, each matching 5 bases. The CDR3 contains 14 residues. Between the trimmed V and J ends, which lost 7 bases and 1 base, there was a span of 13 bases. Germline assignment: CDR1 MDHEN and CDR2 SYDVKM. The CDR3 region is CASMEDTIQETQYF. As DNA, the CDR3 is TGTGCCAGCATGGAGGACACAATCCAAGAGACCCAGTACTTC.

The chain employs TRBV20-1 and TRBJ2-3; a weak D match, TRBD1 (6 bases). V was trimmed by 5 bases and J by 5 bases, leaving 11 bases between them. Germline lookup yields CDR1 DFQATT and CDR2 SNEGSKA (reference sequence). The CDR3 covers 12 residues. The CDR3 loop is CSAGRGGDTQYF. The CDR3 nucleotides are TGCAGTGCTGGGAGAGGGGGAGATACGCAGTATTTT.

This clonotype was detected only once. The chain couples TRBV5-1 to TRBJ2-1; no clear D. V lost 7 bases and J 7 bases, leaving 12 bases between the germline ends. Germline assignment: CDR1 SGHRS and CDR2 YFSETQ. The CDR3 has 12 amino acids. CDR3 sequence (DNA): TGCGCCAGCGCCGCCGTTTTTAATGAGCAGTTCTTC. It codes for CASAAVFNEQFF.

The chain combines TRBV7-2 with TRBJ1-2; D uncertain. Trimming removed 3 bases at V and 8 bases at J, with 25 bases between. The CDR3 totals 17 residues. Germline lookup yields CDR1 SGHTA and CDR2 FQGNSA. In nucleotides, the CDR3 is TGTGCCAGCAGCTTCTCGGGCATGTGGGGTAAACGAGGAGGCTACACCTTC. It yields the protein CASSFSGMWGKRGGYTF.

This clonotype has a count of ten or more. J is TRBJ2-4 and V is TRBV29-1, with D unclear. The CDR3 contains 13 residues. Per the germline V gene, CDR1 is SQVTM and CDR2 is ANQGSEA. The V and J ends lost 5 bases and 2 bases respectively, with 10 bases between them. The CDR3 reads CSVTWGSKNIQYF. The CDR3 DNA reads as TGCAGCGTTACGTGGGGATCCAAAAACATTCAGTACTTC.

This chain connects TRBV12-5 to TRBJ1-1, with a possible D match to TRBD1 (6 bases). V gave up 3 bases and J gave up 2 bases, with 10 bases separating them. CDR3 size: 14 residues. Germline CDR1 and CDR2: LGHNT and FRNRAP. In DNA, the CDR3 is TGTGCTAGTGGTTTCCAGGGACACAACACTGAAGCTTTCTTT. It yields the protein CASGFQGHNTEAFF.

This clonotype appeared a few times. The chain uses TRBV6-2 or TRBV6-3 and TRBJ2-3, with TRBD2 matching 9 bases. J was trimmed by 12 bases and V by 0 bases; bases with no gene match: 4. The CDR3 contains 13 residues. Germline-derived CDR1 and CDR2 are MNHEY and SVGEGT. CDR3 residues: CASSYSAGGPQYF. CDR3 sequence (DNA): TGTGCCAGCAGTTACTCTGCGGGGGGGCCTCAGTATTTT.

Many counts were recorded for this clonotype. The J gene is TRBJ1-2, the V gene TRBV20-1; no clear D. The V end was cut by 4 bases, the J end by 8 bases, with 14 bases between. From germline, CDR1 is DFQATT and CDR2 SNEGSKA (reference sequence). This CDR3 spans 12 amino acids. The CDR3 nucleotides read TGCAGTGCTATTATCGGGCGTGAAGGCTACACCTTC. Protein: CSAIIGREGYTF.